Reported below is one T cell receptor beta chain. What it binds is not known. This specimen belongs to a study of T cells expressing NK-cell markers. About the research overall: Sorted CD3+CD56+NKG2C+, CD3+CD56+NKG2C- and CD3+CD56-NKG2C+ T-cell subsets were beta-chain profiled. Study-wide results and caveats: The share of CD8+ T cells held by dominant NKG2C+ clonotypes was 1.0-7.0% in over 5 donors.

Germline V gene lookup returns CDR1 SGHRS and CDR2 YFSETQ. The CDR3 is 19 amino acids. TCR beta cDNA was made by 5'RACE template switching with UMIs. TCRdb reworked the 5' RACE reads into one entry per CDR3 protein, no DNA. The sample table sets out about 370,000 distinct CDR3 sequences. The receptor was derived from a woman in her 50s in good health. The specimen sequenced was blood T cells: a sorted CD56 or NKG2C T cell subset, CD4+ or CD8+ T cells, or bulk PBMC T cells (not recorded which). The rearrangement joins TRBV5-1 to TRBJ2-1; TCRdb designates TRBD2, a call that cannot be tested without DNA. This CDR3 reads CASSSSSGLAGDRYNEQFF.